Presented here are 4 T cell receptor beta chains from one specimen sequenced in a study of T cells after yellow fever vaccination. TCRdb reprocessed the 5' RACE reads with MiXCR, giving one entry per CDR3 protein. The sample has roughly 500,000 distinct CDR3 sequences, over 15% seen once; the top ten hold roughly an eighth. Sequenced here: PBMCs, sampled 15 days after the yellow fever booster vaccination. These receptors all come from a man younger than 45 who received the YFV17D yellow fever vaccine.

This clonotype has only a few counts. The chain recombines TRBV12-3 or TRBV12-4 with TRBJ2-7; D remains unclear. The CDR3 is 12 amino acids. V lost 3 bases and J 5 bases, leaving 8 bases between the germline ends. The CDR3: CASSLFGHEQYF. The DNA of the CDR3 is TGTGCCAGCAGTTTGTTCGGCCACGAGCAGTACTTC.

The sample holds a few counts of this clonotype. The chain links TRBV5-1 to TRBJ1-1; 12 nucleotides match TRBD1. The CDR3 runs to 15 residues. Germline assignment: CDR1 SGHRS and CDR2 YFSETQ. V was pared by 6 bases and J by 6 bases, with 9 bases of the junction left unmatched. CDR3 sequence (DNA): TGCGCCAGCAACACAGGGACAGGGGGCGCCGCTGAAGCTTTCTTT. It translates to CASNTGTGGAAEAFF.

This clonotype was seen a handful of times. The V and J genes are TRBV6-2 or TRBV6-3 and TRBJ2-3; D gene ambiguous. Germline lookup yields CDR1 MNHEY and CDR2 SVGEGT. The length of the CDR3 is 18 residues. Trimming stripped 2 bases from V and 2 bases from J, with 20 bases between. CDR3 loop: CASSYERQSIGDTDTQYF. CDR3 nucleotide sequence: TGTGCCAGCAGTTACGAGAGGCAGTCGATTGGAGACACAGATACGCAGTATTTT.

The CDR3 coding sequence is TGCAGTGCTAGGGGTAGCTCCCAGGGAAACATTCAGTACTTC. Amino acid sequence: CSARGSSQGNIQYF. The chain has TRBV20-1 and TRBJ2-4, with D tentatively TRBD1 (5 bases). The V and J ends lost 3 bases and 6 bases respectively, with 15 bases between them. Germline V gene lookup returns CDR1 DFQATT and CDR2 SNEGSKA (reference sequence). CDR3 length: 14 amino acids.